This T cell receptor (beta chain) came from a study of shared clonotypes between healthy human individuals. Original analysis: Without quality scores, immunoSEQ junctional reads could not be filtered like full-length reads. The repertoire was sequenced with immunoSEQ multiplex PCR; TCRdb's copy has only in-frame clones and lacks some. V, J and clone size were drawn from that table, and D and trimming were deduced from the DNA. The sample lists roughly 2.2 million clones, around 90% occurring once. Sequenced sample: naive CD4+ T cells from PBMCs. Subset described: CD45RA+ positively selected. This receptor was taken from a man younger than 35 in good health. Some clones in this sample may be carry-over from other donors' samples.

CDR3 DNA: TGTGCCACCAGCAGAGTACAAAGGGCTAGCAATCAGCCCCAGCATTTT. Amino acid sequence: CATSRVQRASNQPQHF. This sequence joins TRBV15 and TRBJ1-5, with no clear D. The germline V and J ends were trimmed by 1 base and 0 bases, with 10 bases remaining between them. In germline, CDR1 is LNHNV, CDR2 YYDKDF (reference sequence). The CDR3 sequence is 16 residues long.